A single sample gave rise to the 8 T cell receptor beta chains below, sequenced in a study of blood T cell repertoires in COVID-19. Assay: immunoSEQ multiplex PCR; the TCRdb copy retains only in-frame clones and omits some. The table has 65,000 to 90,000 clones, 88% seen once. The sample taken for sequencing was peripheral blood. The receptor source for this set is a human donor in a cohort sampled during active COVID-19.

This chain links TRBV5-1 with TRBJ1-1; no reliable D call. V was trimmed by 0 bases and J by 0 bases, leaving 9 bases between them. The CDR3 contains 15 residues. Germline loops: CDR1 SGHRS, CDR2 YFSETQ. This chain's CDR3 is CASSLEPRLNTEAFF. CDR3 coding DNA: TGCGCCAGCAGCTTGGAACCGAGGTTGAACACTGAAGCTTTCTTT.

The gene calls are TRBV19 and TRBJ2-3; TRBD2 is a possible D gene (6 bases). From germline, CDR1 is LNHDA and CDR2 SQIVND (reference sequence). The V end was cut by 4 bases, the J end by 3 bases, with 17 bases between. CDR3 length equals 16 residues. The CDR3 region is CASSRPSGGTTDTQYF. In nucleotides, the CDR3 is TGTGCCAGTAGTAGGCCCTCTGGCGGGACTACAGATACGCAGTATTTT.

This sequence joins TRBV7-8 and TRBJ1-1; 8 nucleotides match TRBD1. Germline CDR1 is SGHVS and CDR2 is FQNEAQ. The CDR3 is 14 residues long. Losses at the gene ends were 1 base for V and 12 bases for J; bases not matched to a gene: 10. Written as DNA, the CDR3 is TGTGCCAGCAGCTTAGACAGACAGGGGCAAGGATCTTTCTTT. This encodes CASSLDRQGQGSFF.

This clone was seen a handful of times. The chain combines TRBV14 with TRBJ2-1, with D possibly matching TRBD2 (7 bases). CDR1 is SGHDN and CDR2 is FVKESK in the germline V gene. CDR3 length equals 19 residues. The V gene lost 0 bases and the J gene lost 5 bases, with 23 bases spanning the gap. The CDR3 DNA is TGTGCCAGCAGCCAAGATCGAGTTAGGAGGGGGGGGGCCCACAATGAGCAGTTCTTC. Its protein is CASSQDRVRRGGAHNEQFF.

This chain links TRBV5-1 with TRBJ2-7; D is possibly TRBD1 (6 bases). This CDR3 is built from 15 residues. Germline-derived CDR1 and CDR2 are SGHRS and YFSETQ. Trimming took off 4 bases at V and 0 bases at J, with 14 bases between the two ends. The CDR3 nucleotides read TGCGCCAGCAGCCCAGGCGCGGACAGCTCCTACGAGCAGTACTTC. Translated: CASSPGADSSYEQYF.

This clone showed up just once. The chain combines TRBV18 with TRBJ1-3; weak D call: TRBD1 (6 bases). The germline V gene has CDR1 KGHSH and CDR2 LQKENI. The V end lost 3 bases, the J end lost 0 bases, and 12 bases lay between the germline ends. CDR3 length: 16 amino acids. The CDR3 is CASSPPTGSSGNTIYF. CDR3 bases: TGTGCCAGCTCACCTCCGACAGGAAGCTCTGGAAACACCATATATTTT.

The chain combines TRBV2 with TRBJ2-7; the match to TRBD1 covers 9 bases. V was clipped by 6 bases and J by 2 bases; unmatched bases: 8. CDR3 length equals 15 residues. Per the germline V gene, CDR1 is SNHLY and CDR2 is FYNNEI. The CDR3 sequence: CASRDEQGATYEQYF. Here the CDR3 DNA reads TGTGCCAGCAGGGATGAACAGGGGGCTACCTACGAGCAGTACTTC.

The rearrangement joins TRBV7-5 to TRBJ2-7; TRBD1 is taken as the D call from the table, unchecked against the DNA. TRBV7-5 is deemed a pseudogene. This CDR3 comprises 14 residues. CDR3 sequence reads: CVRSRTGDPYEQYF. The CDR3 DNA is TGTGTCAGAAGCCGGACAGGGGATCCCTACGAGCAGTACTTC.